This T cell receptor (beta chain) was identified during a study of T cell repertoires in ileal Crohn's disease. Comments on this clone: What it binds is not known.

CDR3 length: 16 amino acids. Germline loops: CDR1 LGHNA, CDR2 YNFKEQ. The V end was cut by 0 bases, the J end by 2 bases, with 10 bases between. Time point of the sample: neoterminal ileum biopsy at postoperative endoscopy, about 6 months after surgery. Broader study findings: Clonal expansions were more frequent in active smokers than non-smokers at surgery.

The table came from immunoSEQ multiplex PCR; TCRdb's copy has only in-frame clones and leaves some out. The table shows about 9,400 clones, with over 65% occurring only once. The J gene is TRBJ1-4, the V gene TRBV4-2; no clear D gene. This TCR came from an adult with Crohn's disease. The sequenced sample was ileal tissue. CDR3 sequence: CASSQDNRVTNEKLFF. The CDR3 DNA is TGTGCCAGCAGCCAAGATAACCGGGTGACTAATGAAAAACTGTTTTTT.